This T cell receptor (beta chain) was recorded in a study of a mutant IDH1 vaccine in newly diagnosed glioma. Study-wide context: The first vaccination came 4-6 weeks after radiotherapy alone, or with temozolomide cycles. Broader study findings: Variations in leading peripheral T cell clonotypes appeared to have no connection with pseudoprogression.

Time point noted: week 35, safety follow-up. Every vaccination contained 300 ug of the mutant IDH1 20-mer peptide and was paired with topical imiquimod. For this clone: Its antigen is still unknown.

Clones were sequenced by immunoSEQ multiplex PCR, and TCRdb holds only the in-frame ones, with some missing. The sample lists tens of thousands of clones, more than 75% seen once, with around 5.7% in the top ten. Trimming took off 2 bases at V and 10 bases at J, with 11 bases between the two ends. Germline-derived CDR1 and CDR2 are SQVTM and ANQGSEA. The CDR3 covers 12 residues. The origin of this receptor is a middle-aged woman with glioma. V usage is TRBV29-1 and J usage is TRBJ1-4; D not resolved. The specimen was PBMCs, collected from a glioma patient whose treatment included an IDH1 peptide vaccine. CDR3 DNA sequence: TGCAGCGTTGAATGGAGCCGGGGAAAACTGTTTTTT. It specifies CSVEWSRGKLFF.